One T cell receptor (beta chain) is described in this entry. What it binds is not known. The data are from a study of T cells in tuberculosis. General study findings and limits: Smaller alpha distances in active tuberculosis partly reflected shorter CDR3-alpha lengths. GMM-specific TCRs were nearer to active tuberculosis alpha repertoires, suggesting expansion.

Sequencing was performed with immunoSEQ multiplex PCR; in TCRdb, only in-frame clones are kept and a portion is missing. In the table there are 37,000 or so clones, 90% to 95% of which are singletons. The TCR comes from a donor between 10 and 35 years old with latent tuberculosis or without tuberculosis infection. Some clones in this sample may be carry-over from other donors' samples. Sequencing was performed on PBMCs.

Here the CDR3 reads CASSSIDRATGNTIYF. As DNA, the CDR3 is TGTGCCAGCAGCTCCATCGACAGGGCTACTGGAAACACCATATATTTT. This rearrangement joins TRBV13 to TRBJ1-3; 7 nucleotides match TRBD1. With V trimmed by 4 bases and J by 2 bases, 8 bases remained unmatched. CDR1 is PRHDT, CDR2 FYEKMQ, per germline (reference sequence). The CDR3 covers 16 residues. The full variable domain, in which reference TRBV13 and TRBJ1-3 provide the parts outside the CDR3, is AAGVIQSPRHLIKEKRETATLKCYPIPRHDTVYWYQQGPGQDPQFLISFYEKMQSDKGSIPDRFSAQQFSDYHSELNMSSLELGDSALYFCASSSIDRATGNTIYFGEGSWLTVV.